A few counts support the clone carrying this TCR beta chain. As yet, its antigen is unknown. The CDR3 is 14 amino acids. Per germline, CDR1 MNHEY and CDR2 SVGAGI. The V gene lost 0 bases and the J gene lost 5 bases, with 8 bases spanning the gap. One entry per CDR3 protein, called by TCRdb with MiXCR from the reads. The sample shows about 71,000 distinct CDR3 sequences, roughly 20% of them seen only once. The sample is drawn from a study of T cell repertoires in cytomegalovirus infection. About the research overall: CMV epitopes that were recently identified and HLA-C-restricted were used alongside well-studied HLA-B-restricted ones. In public TCR beta signatures, there were indications of both CMV infection and matching HLA type. Findings of the study overall: Ex vivo, HLA-C-restricted CMV-specific TCR beta clonotypes prevailed over the rest of the response. People with CMV and the relevant HLA were identified by cumulative public TCR beta family frequency.

The V and J genes are TRBV6-5 and TRBJ1-5; D is ambiguous. The clonotype comes from a human donor in good health (CMV status not recorded). Some clones in this sample may be carry-over from other donors' samples. The sample was CD8+ T cells from cultured PBMCs, taken from culture after CMV antigen stimulation. The CDR3 DNA is TGTGCCAGCAGTTACTCGCTCCTCCATCAGCCCCAGCATTTT. This translates into CASSYSLLHQPQHF.